This T cell receptor (beta chain) was sequenced during a study of vaccination and CD4 T cells after COVID-19. This sample's treatment: approximately nine-day PBMC culture with coronavirus spike peptide pools or control peptides (ViraFEST assay). Cultured CD4+ T cells had their DNA profiled by the Oncomine TCR Beta short-read assay. TCRdb independently ran MiXCR on the PCR reads; one entry per CDR3 protein. The data show 9,500 to 12,000 distinct CDR3 sequences, with around 25% seen just once and 24% held by the top ten. Concerning this clonotype: As yet, its antigen is unknown.

The V and J ends lost 6 bases and 5 bases, in that order; junction bases with no gene match: 13. Germline V CDR1 and CDR2: SGHTA, FQGNSA. The CDR3 has 16 residues. The gene calls are TRBV7-2 and TRBJ1-2; TRBD1 aligns across 9 bases. This sequence originates from a human donor who had recovered from COVID-19. The input for sequencing was CD4+ T cells from blood, cultured in vitro, taken after SARS-CoV-2 vaccination. The CDR3 DNA sequence: TGTGCCAGCAGTCCCCTGGGGGGACAGGGCGGATATGGCTACACCTTC. Its translation: CASSPLGGQGGYGYTF. The full variable domain, rest sourced from reference TRBV7-2 and TRBJ1-2, is GAGVSQSPSNKVTEKGKDVELRCDPISGHTALYWYRQSLGQGLEFLIYFQGNSAPDKSGLPSDRFSAERTGGSVSTLTIQRTQQEDSAVYLCASSPLGGQGGYGYTFGSGTRLTVV.